This is a list of T cell receptor beta chains from one sample in a study of beta chain features in type 1 diabetes. Some clones are missing from TCRdb's copy, which holds only in-frame ones; the method was immunoSEQ multiplex PCR. The sample lists over 90,000 clones, 28% occurring once. The sequenced sample consisted of central memory CD4+ T cells from blood. These receptors originate from a woman aged 18-30 years with type 1 diabetes. Both conserved end residues are part of each CDR3. D genes are given only for firm matches. Rows may omit the clone size; those that give it use once, few, many or a size class.

clone_size,v_call,j_call,d_call,cdr3_aa,cdr3_nt
NA,TRBV2,TRBJ2-1,NA,CASSKQGGSYNEQFF,TGTGCCAGCAGCAAGCAGGGTGGTAGCTACAATGAGCAGTTCTTC
NA,TRBV5-4,TRBJ2-5,NA,CASSLGWGRQETQYF,TGTGCCAGCAGCTTAGGGTGGGGGCGGCAAGAGACCCAGTACTTC
few,TRBV30,TRBJ2-7,NA,CAWSVGGEQYF,TGTGCCTGGAGTGTAGGGGGCGAGCAGTACTTC
NA,TRBV9,TRBJ2-7,TRBD1,CASSVAGQYEQYF,TGTGCCAGCAGCGTAGCGGGACAGTACGAGCAGTACTTC
NA,TRBV5-1,TRBJ2-7,NA,CASSSGDGAYEQYF,TGCGCCAGCAGCTCGGGGGACGGCGCCTACGAGCAGTACTTC
few,TRBV5-6,TRBJ2-5,NA,CASSLDRYWETQYF,TGTGCCAGCAGCTTGGACAGGTATTGGGAGACCCAGTACTTC
NA,TRBV28,TRBJ1-5,TRBD1,CASQGQTGGNQPQHF,TGTGCCAGTCAAGGTCAGACAGGGGGCAATCAGCCCCAGCATTTT
few,TRBV18,TRBJ1-5,NA,CASSQRTEQPQHF,TGTGCCAGCTCACAGCGGACAGAACAGCCCCAGCATTTT
NA,TRBV18,TRBJ1-5,TRBD1,CPSSRTGGNQPQHF,TGTCCCAGCTCAAGGACAGGGGGCAATCAGCCCCAGCATTTT
NA,TRBV25-1,TRBJ1-2,TRBD1,CASSQTGAFGYTF,TGTGCCAGCAGCCAGACAGGGGCTTTTGGCTACACCTTC
NA,TRBV28,TRBJ2-1,TRBD2,CASSFLSGRAGEQFF,TGTGCCAGCAGTTTTCTCAGCGGGAGGGCCGGTGAGCAGTTCTTC
NA,TRBV10-2,TRBJ2-1,TRBD2,CASSEPGLAGPYNEQFF,TGCGCCAGCAGTGAACCAGGACTAGCGGGTCCCTACAATGAGCAGTTCTTC
few,TRBV5-1,TRBJ1-1,NA,CASILGAGDTEAFF,TGCGCCAGCATCCTGGGGGCCGGAGACACTGAAGCTTTCTTT
few,TRBV18,TRBJ1-4,NA,CASSPQTAWGEIGEKLFF,TGTGCCAGCTCACCCCAGACAGCGTGGGGGGAGATTGGTGAAAAACTGTTTTTT
NA,TRBV27,TRBJ2-3,NA,CASSPRTAGTDTQYF,TGTGCCAGCAGTCCTCGGACTGCAGGCACAGATACGCAGTATTTT
few,TRBV5-6,TRBJ2-5,TRBD1,CASSPRQGAQETQYF,TGTGCCAGCAGCCCCAGACAGGGGGCCCAAGAGACCCAGTACTTC